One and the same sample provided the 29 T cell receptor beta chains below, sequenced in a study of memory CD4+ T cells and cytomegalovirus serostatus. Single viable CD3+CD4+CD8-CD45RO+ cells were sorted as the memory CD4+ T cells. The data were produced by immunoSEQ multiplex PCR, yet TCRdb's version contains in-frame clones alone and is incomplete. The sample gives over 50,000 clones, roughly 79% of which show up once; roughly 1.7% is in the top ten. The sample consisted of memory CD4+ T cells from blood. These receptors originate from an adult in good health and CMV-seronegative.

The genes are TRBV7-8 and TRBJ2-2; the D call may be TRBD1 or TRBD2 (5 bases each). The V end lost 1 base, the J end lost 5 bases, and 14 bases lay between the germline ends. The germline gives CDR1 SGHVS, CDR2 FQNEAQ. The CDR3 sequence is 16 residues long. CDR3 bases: TGTGCCAGCAGCTTAGGGGACCGGATTGGTACCGGGGAGCTGTTTTTT. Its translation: CASSLGDRIGTGELFF.

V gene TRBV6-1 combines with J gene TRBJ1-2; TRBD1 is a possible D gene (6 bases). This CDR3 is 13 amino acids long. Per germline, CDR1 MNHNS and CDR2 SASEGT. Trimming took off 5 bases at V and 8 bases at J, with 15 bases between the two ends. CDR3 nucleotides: TGTGCCAGCAGTAAGGGGGGCGAGCAAGGCTACACCTTC. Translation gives CASSKGGEQGYTF.

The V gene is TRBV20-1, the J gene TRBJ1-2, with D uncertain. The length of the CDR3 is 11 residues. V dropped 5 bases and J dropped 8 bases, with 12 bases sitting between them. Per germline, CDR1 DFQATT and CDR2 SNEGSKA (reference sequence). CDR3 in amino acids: CSAGWVKGYTF. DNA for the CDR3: TGCAGTGCTGGGTGGGTAAAAGGCTACACCTTC.

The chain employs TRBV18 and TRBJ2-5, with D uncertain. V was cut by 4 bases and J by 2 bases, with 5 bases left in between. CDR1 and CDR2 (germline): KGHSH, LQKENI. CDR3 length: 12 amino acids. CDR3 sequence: CASSQVQETQYF. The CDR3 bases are TGTGCCAGCTCACAAGTACAAGAGACCCAGTACTTC.

The CDR3 region is CASSQERGGADTQYF. DNA of the CDR3: TGTGCCAGCAGCCAAGAGAGGGGGGGTGCTGATACGCAGTATTTT. J is TRBJ2-3 and V is TRBV4-2; D perhaps matches TRBD2 (7 bases). The V end lost 0 bases, the J end lost 6 bases, and 13 bases lay between the germline ends. This CDR3 region has 15 residues. CDR1 and CDR2 from the germline V gene are LGHNA and YNFKEQ.

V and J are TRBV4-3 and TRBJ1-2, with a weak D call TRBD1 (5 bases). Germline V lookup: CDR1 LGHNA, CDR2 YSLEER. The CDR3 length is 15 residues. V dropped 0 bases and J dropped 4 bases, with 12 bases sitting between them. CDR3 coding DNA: TGCGCCAGCAGCCAAGAGGGGCGACAGCTCTATGGCTACACCTTC. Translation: CASSQEGRQLYGYTF.

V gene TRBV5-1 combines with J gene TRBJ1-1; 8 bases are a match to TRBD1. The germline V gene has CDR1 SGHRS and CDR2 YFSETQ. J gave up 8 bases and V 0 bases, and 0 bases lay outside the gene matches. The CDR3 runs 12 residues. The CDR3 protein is CASSLGDREAFF. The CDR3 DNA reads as TGCGCCAGCAGCTTGGGGGACAGGGAAGCTTTCTTT.

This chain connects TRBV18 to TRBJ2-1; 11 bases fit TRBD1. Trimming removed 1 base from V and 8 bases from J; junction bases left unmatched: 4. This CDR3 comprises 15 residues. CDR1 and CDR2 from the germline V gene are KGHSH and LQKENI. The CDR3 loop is CASSPLDRGLDEQFF. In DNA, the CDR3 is TGTGCCAGCTCACCACTGGACAGGGGGCTCGATGAGCAGTTCTTC.

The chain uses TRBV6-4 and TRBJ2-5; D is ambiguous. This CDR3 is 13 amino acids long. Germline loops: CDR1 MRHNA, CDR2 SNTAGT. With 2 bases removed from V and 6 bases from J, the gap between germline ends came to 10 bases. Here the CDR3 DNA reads TGTGCCAGCAGTGACACCCTGGGAAAGACCCAGTACTTC. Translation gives CASSDTLGKTQYF.

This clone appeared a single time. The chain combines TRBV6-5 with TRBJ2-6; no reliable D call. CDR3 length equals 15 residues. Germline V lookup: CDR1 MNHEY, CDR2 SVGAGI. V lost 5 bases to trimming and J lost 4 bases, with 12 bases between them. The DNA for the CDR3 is TGTGCCAGCAGTCCCCAGGCCGCGGGGGCCAACGTCCTGACTTTC. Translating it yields CASSPQAAGANVLTF.

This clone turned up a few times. The CDR3, as DNA: TGTGCCAGCAGACGGGACACTGAAGCTTTCTTT. Protein: CASRRDTEAFF. The genes are TRBV27 and TRBJ1-1, with D uncertain. V was pared by 6 bases and J by 3 bases, with 5 bases between. CDR1 is MNHEY, CDR2 SMNVEV, per germline (reference sequence). This CDR3 is 11 amino acids long.

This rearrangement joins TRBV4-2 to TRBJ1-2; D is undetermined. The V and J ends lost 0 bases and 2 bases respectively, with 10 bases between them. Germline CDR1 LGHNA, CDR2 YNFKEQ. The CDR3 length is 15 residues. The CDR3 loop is CASSQDWWGNYGYTF. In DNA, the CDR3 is TGTGCCAGCAGCCAAGATTGGTGGGGAAACTATGGCTACACCTTC.

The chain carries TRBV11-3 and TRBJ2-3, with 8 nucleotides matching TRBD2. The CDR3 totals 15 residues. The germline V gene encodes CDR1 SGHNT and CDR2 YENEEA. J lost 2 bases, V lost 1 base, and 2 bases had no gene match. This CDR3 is CASSLAGGPTDTQYF. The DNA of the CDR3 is TGTGCCAGCAGCTTAGCGGGGGGGCCCACAGATACGCAGTATTTT.

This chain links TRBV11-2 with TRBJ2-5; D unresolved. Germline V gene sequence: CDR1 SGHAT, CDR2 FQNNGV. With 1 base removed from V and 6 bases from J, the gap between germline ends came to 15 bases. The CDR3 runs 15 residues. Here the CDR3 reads CASSLGRMMEKTQYF. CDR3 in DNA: TGTGCCAGCAGCTTAGGCCGAATGATGGAGAAGACCCAGTACTTC.

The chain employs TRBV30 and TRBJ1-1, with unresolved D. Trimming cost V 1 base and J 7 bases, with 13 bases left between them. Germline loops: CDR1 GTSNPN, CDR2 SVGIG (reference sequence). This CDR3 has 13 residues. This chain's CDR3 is CAWSGHRGGEAFF. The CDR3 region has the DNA TGTGCCTGGAGTGGTCACCGCGGTGGTGAAGCTTTCTTT.

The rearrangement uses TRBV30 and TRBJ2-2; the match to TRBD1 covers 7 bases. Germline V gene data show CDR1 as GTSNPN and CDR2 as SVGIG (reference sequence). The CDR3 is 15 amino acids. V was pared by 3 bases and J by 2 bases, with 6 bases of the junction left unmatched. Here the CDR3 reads CAWRAGTENTGELFF. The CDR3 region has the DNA TGTGCCTGGAGGGCCGGGACAGAAAACACCGGGGAGCTGTTTTTT.

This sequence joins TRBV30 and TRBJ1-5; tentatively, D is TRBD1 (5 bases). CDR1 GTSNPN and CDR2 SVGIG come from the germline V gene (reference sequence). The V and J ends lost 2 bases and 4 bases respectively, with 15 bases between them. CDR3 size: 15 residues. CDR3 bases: TGTGCCTGGAGTCCGATCGACAGCCTAAATCAGCCCCAGCATTTT. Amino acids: CAWSPIDSLNQPQHF.

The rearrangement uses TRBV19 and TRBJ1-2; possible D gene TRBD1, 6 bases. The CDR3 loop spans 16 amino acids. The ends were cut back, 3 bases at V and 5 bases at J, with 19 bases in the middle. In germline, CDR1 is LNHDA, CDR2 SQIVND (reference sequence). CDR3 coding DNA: TGTGCCAGTAGTATTGGGGGGTCGGACAGACTTTATGGCTACACCTTC. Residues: CASSIGGSDRLYGYTF.

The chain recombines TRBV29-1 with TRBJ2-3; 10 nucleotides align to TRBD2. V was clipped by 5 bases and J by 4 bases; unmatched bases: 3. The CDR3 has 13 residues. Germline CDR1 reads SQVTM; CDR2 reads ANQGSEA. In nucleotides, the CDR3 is TGCAGCGTTAGGACTAGCGGAGCAGATACGCAGTATTTT. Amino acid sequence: CSVRTSGADTQYF.

The CDR3 DNA is TGCGCCAGCAGCTTGGGGGCGGGAGACAGCTCCTATGGCTACACCTTC. Protein product: CASSLGAGDSSYGYTF. This chain connects TRBV5-1 to TRBJ1-2; tentative D call: TRBD1 (5 bases). CDR3 length: 16 residues. CDR1 is SGHRS and CDR2 is YFSETQ in the germline V gene. Trimming shortened V by 0 bases and J by 4 bases, and 16 bases separated the two germline ends.

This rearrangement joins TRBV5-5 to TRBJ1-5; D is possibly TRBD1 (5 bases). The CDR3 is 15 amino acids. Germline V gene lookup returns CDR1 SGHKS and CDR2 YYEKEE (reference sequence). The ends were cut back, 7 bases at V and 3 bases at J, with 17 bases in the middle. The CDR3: CASASVGGFNQPQHF. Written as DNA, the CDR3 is TGTGCCAGCGCTAGCGTCGGGGGGTTCAATCAGCCCCAGCATTTT.

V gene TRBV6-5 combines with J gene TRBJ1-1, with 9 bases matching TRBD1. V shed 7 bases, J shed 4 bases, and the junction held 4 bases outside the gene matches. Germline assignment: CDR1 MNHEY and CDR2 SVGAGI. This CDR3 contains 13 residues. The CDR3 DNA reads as TGTGCCAGCACCCGACAGGGGGGCACTGAAGCTTTCTTT. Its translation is CASTRQGGTEAFF.

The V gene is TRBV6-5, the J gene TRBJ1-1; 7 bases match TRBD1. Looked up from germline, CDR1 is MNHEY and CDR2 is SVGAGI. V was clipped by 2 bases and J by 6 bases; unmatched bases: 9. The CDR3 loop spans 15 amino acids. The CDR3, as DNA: TGTGCCAGCAGTTACAGGGGACAGTTGACCGCTGAAGCTTTCTTT. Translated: CASSYRGQLTAEAFF.

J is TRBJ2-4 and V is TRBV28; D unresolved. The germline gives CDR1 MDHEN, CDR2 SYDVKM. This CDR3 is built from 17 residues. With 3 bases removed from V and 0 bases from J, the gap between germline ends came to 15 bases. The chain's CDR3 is CASSFGGWQAAKNIQYF. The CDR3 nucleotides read TGTGCCAGCAGTTTCGGTGGATGGCAGGCAGCCAAAAACATTCAGTACTTC.

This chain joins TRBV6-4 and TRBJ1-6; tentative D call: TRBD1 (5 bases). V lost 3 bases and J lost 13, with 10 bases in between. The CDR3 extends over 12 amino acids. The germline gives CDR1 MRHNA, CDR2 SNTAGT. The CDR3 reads CASSDEGIPLHF. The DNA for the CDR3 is TGTGCCAGCAGTGATGAGGGGATTCCCCTCCACTTT.

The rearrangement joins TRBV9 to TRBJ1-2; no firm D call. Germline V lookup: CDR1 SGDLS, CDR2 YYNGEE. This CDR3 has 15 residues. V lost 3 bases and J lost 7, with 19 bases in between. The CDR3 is CASSEDVSGRSGYTF. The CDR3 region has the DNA TGTGCCAGCAGCGAGGACGTCTCGGGGAGGAGTGGCTACACCTTC.

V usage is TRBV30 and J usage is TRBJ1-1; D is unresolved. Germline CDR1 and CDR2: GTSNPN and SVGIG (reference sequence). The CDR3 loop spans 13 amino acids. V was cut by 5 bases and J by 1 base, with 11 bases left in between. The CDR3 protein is CAWSFGQNTEAFF. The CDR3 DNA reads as TGTGCCTGGTCTTTTGGGCAGAACACTGAAGCTTTCTTT.

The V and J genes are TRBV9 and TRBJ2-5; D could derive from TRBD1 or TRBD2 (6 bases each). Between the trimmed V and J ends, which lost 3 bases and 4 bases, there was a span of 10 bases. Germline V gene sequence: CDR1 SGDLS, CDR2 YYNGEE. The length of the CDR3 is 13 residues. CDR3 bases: TGTGCCAGCAGCGAGGGGGGAATAGAGACCCAGTACTTC. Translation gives CASSEGGIETQYF.

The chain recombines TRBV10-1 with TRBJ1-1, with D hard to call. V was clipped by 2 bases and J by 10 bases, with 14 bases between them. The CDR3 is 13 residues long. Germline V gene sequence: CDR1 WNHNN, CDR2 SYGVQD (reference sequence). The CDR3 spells CASSERTNLGAFF. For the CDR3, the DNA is TGCGCCAGCAGTGAGCGGACGAACCTAGGAGCTTTCTTT.